A single sample is the source of the 7 T cell receptor beta chains below, sequenced in a study of T-cell memory formation after mild COVID-19 (TCRdb year 2021). Library creation used 5' RACE. Sequencing was performed on an Illumina NovaSeq 6000. TCRdb trimmed the raw reads at Q25, called clones with MiXCR and kept productive beta chains. Here each entry gathers all rows of one CDR3 protein and keeps the most common genes and DNA. Recorded for this sample are approximately 250,000 distinct CDR3 sequences; 15% to 20% of them occurred a single time. The ten largest make up 22% of the sample. Sequencing was performed on PBMCs or a T cell subset sorted from them (not recorded which). These receptors were collected from a man between 18 and 29 years old who had mild COVID-19 (a few samples of this study predate the infection). The sample titles of this study are shuffled in the database, so cell type and time point are left out; the donor was told from shared clones.

In its sample, this clonotype was seen many times. V is TRBV24-1 and J is TRBJ2-7; D possibly corresponds to TRBD1 (6 bases). The CDR3 is made up of 16 amino acids. V was clipped by 0 bases and J by 3 bases, with 14 bases between them. Looked up from germline, CDR1 is KGHDR and CDR2 is SFDVKD. CDR3 in amino acids: CATSDLRPQGYYEQYV. Here the CDR3 DNA reads TGTGCCACCAGTGATTTGCGCCCACAGGGATACTACGAGCAGTACGTC.

The chain links TRBV14 to TRBJ1-3, with D uncertain. The ends were cut back, 1 base at V and 0 bases at J, with 10 bases in the middle. CDR1 and CDR2 (germline): SGHDN, FVKESK. This CDR3 has 16 residues. In DNA form, the CDR3 reads TGTGCCAGCAGCCAAGTACGGCGACTCTCTGGAAACACCATATATTTT. It translates to CASSQVRRLSGNTIYF.

The genes are TRBV27 and TRBJ1-2; D not certain. Germline lookup yields CDR1 MNHEY and CDR2 SMNVEV (reference sequence). Trimming removed 4 bases from V and 3 bases from J, with 9 bases in between. This CDR3 is built from 13 residues. The CDR3 sequence is CASSSSGDYGYTF. Written as DNA, the CDR3 is TGTGCCAGCAGTTCCAGCGGGGACTATGGCTACACCTTC.

The gene calls are TRBV5-1 and TRBJ1-4; D remains unclear. CDR1 SGHRS and CDR2 YFSETQ come from the germline V gene. Deletions cut 0 bases from V and 0 bases from J, with 6 bases between. This CDR3 spans 15 amino acids. CDR3 protein: CASSLGSSTNEKLFF. DNA for the CDR3: TGCGCCAGCAGCTTGGGCAGTTCAACTAATGAAAAACTGTTTTTT.

This clonotype showed up just a few times. The rearrangement uses TRBV5-4 and TRBJ2-5, with D possibly TRBD1 on 5 matching bases. The germline V gene has CDR1 SGHNT and CDR2 YYREEE (reference sequence). The CDR3 sequence is 14 residues long. V lost 0 bases and J 3 bases, leaving 9 bases between the germline ends. The CDR3 region is CASSLEGMEETQYF. The CDR3 nucleotides are TGTGCCAGCAGCTTGGAGGGGATGGAAGAGACCCAGTACTTC. Using reference TRBV5-4 and TRBJ2-5 for the parts outside the CDR3, the full variable domain is ETGVTQSPTHLIKTRGQQVTLRCSSQSGHNTVSWYQQALGQGPQFIFQYYREEENGRGNFPPRFSGLQFPNYSSELNVNALELDDSALYLCASSLEGMEETQYFGPGTRLLVL.

In this sample, this clonotype turned up many times. V and J are TRBV7-9 and TRBJ2-7, with no clear D. The CDR3 is 19 amino acids. Germline V gene data show CDR1 as SEHNR and CDR2 as FQNEAQ (reference sequence). The ends were cut back, 5 bases at V and 6 bases at J, with 32 bases in the middle. The CDR3 DNA reads as TGTGCCAGCAGCCCTTCGGTGGCATCGACCTTTTATTATCGTGGCGAGCAGTACTTC. This codes for CASSPSVASTFYYRGEQYF.

In its sample, this clonotype was seen many times. The V call is TRBV11-2, the J call TRBJ2-2; D is unresolved. The germline gives CDR1 SGHAT, CDR2 FQNNGV. Deletions cut 0 bases from V and 1 base from J, with 0 bases between. The CDR3 loop spans 13 amino acids. As DNA, the CDR3 is TGTGCCAGCAGCTTAGAGAACACCGGGGAGCTGTTTTTT. It translates to CASSLENTGELFF.